These 9 T cell receptor beta chains were sequenced from one sample in a study. TCRdb reprocessed the 5' RACE reads via MiXCR and lists one record per CDR3 protein. The profile covers roughly 50,000 distinct CDR3 sequences, with 15% to 20% appearing a single time and 2% to 2.5% taken by the ten largest. Sequenced sample: naive CD4+ T cells sorted from blood. Subset noted: naive CD4+ T cells, CD4+CD45RA+CD25-. The receptor set was obtained from a female donor with breast cancer.

This chain connects TRBV7-2 to TRBJ2-3, with no clear D. There are 14 residues in the CDR3. Germline values: CDR1 SGHTA, CDR2 FQGNSA. Trimming removed 2 bases at V and 2 bases at J, with 8 bases between. The CDR3 DNA reads TGTGCCAGCAGCTTAAAAGCGAACACAGATACGCAGTATTTT. This codes for CASSLKANTDTQYF.

The V gene is TRBV5-1, the J gene TRBJ2-7; a weak D match, TRBD2 (6 bases). The V end was cut by 0 bases, the J end by 1 base, with 11 bases between. This CDR3 has 15 residues. Germline V gene lookup returns CDR1 SGHRS and CDR2 YFSETQ. The CDR3 is CASSLAGSRSYEQYF. CDR3 DNA sequence: TGCGCCAGCAGCTTGGCCGGGAGTAGATCCTACGAGCAGTACTTC.

This CDR3 is CASSLADATQYF. CDR3 sequence (DNA): TGTGCCAGCAGTTTGGCCGATGCTACGCAGTATTTT. The chain combines TRBV12-3 or TRBV12-4 with TRBJ2-3; D remains ambiguous. This CDR3 has 12 residues. V dropped 3 bases and J dropped 8 bases, with 9 bases sitting between them.

This chain connects TRBV5-1 to TRBJ2-5, with D perhaps matching TRBD1 (5 bases). Germline assignment: CDR1 SGHRS and CDR2 YFSETQ. The CDR3 sequence is 13 residues long. V lost 3 bases and J lost 4, with 10 bases in between. DNA for the CDR3: TGCGCCAGCAGCTCCAGGGTGGGAGAGACCCAGTACTTC. This codes for CASSSRVGETQYF. Combining the CDR3 with reference TRBV5-1 and TRBJ2-5 gives the whole variable domain KAGVTQTPRYLIKTRGQQVTLSCSPISGHRSVSWYQQTPGQGLQFLFEYFSETQRNKGNFPGRFSGRQFSNSRSEMNVSTLELGDSALYLCASSSRVGETQYFGPGTRLLVL.

This clonotype was observed a few times. The chain employs TRBV1 and TRBJ1-2. TRBV1 is assigned pseudogene status. This CDR3 is 13 amino acids long. CDR3 sequence reads: CTSSQEQPYGYTF. The CDR3 DNA reads as TGCACCAGCAGCCAAGAACAGCCCTATGGCTACACCTTC.

In this sample, this clonotype turned up many times. CDR3 in DNA: TGCAGTGCTAGAGTACTAGCGGGAGGGGCAGATACGCAGTATTTT. It codes for CSARVLAGGADTQYF. V is TRBV20-1 and J is TRBJ2-3; TRBD2 matches at 13 bases. Trimming at V came to 1 base and at J to 4 bases, leaving 2 bases not matched to a gene. The CDR3 loop spans 15 amino acids. Per germline, CDR1 DFQATT and CDR2 SNEGSKA (reference sequence).

The chain joins TRBV20-1 to TRBJ1-1; D is perhaps TRBD1 (6 bases). The CDR3 totals 14 residues. Trimming cost V 5 bases and J 0 bases, with 13 bases left between them. Per the germline V gene, CDR1 is DFQATT and CDR2 is SNEGSKA (reference sequence). The CDR3 bases are TGCAGTGCTCCGCCCCCAGGGGTGAACACTGAAGCTTTCTTT. This encodes CSAPPPGVNTEAFF.

Details on this clonotype: A much larger clone lies a single base off, so this may be a read error. The CDR3 does not end in the conserved phenylalanine or tryptophan, so this is likely a read error. The limits of the CDR3 on the DNA are not certain, so only TCRdb's listed CDR3 is given. The genes are TRBV20-1 and TRBJ1-2; TRBD1 reflects the table's D call only, with no check against the DNA. CDR1 is DFQATT and CDR2 is SNEGSKA in the germline V gene (reference sequence). The CDR3 spans 12 residues, counting both ends. The CDR3 region is CRGGQGAIGYTC.

This clonotype has at least ten counts. V is TRBV24-1 and J is TRBJ1-2; D perhaps matches TRBD1 (5 bases). The V gene's germline CDR1 is KGHDR and CDR2 SFDVKD. The CDR3 extends over 13 amino acids. The V gene lost 4 bases and the J gene lost 3 bases, with 8 bases spanning the gap. CDR3 in amino acids: CATSEQDHYGYTF. CDR3 sequence (DNA): TGTGCCACCAGTGAACAGGATCACTATGGCTACACCTTC.